This T cell receptor (beta chain) came from a study of cytomegalovirus exposure and HLA in healthy donors. For the study at large: Some 85 million unique TCRs from HLA-typed donors were held in an early data release. Study conclusions and caveats: Cytomegalovirus-associated TCR beta chains were listed, numbering approximately 150. Later, TCR association rates were found to vary by HLA locus, highest for DRB1 and lowest for HLA-C.

CDR1 and CDR2 (germline): MNHEY, SMNVEV (reference sequence). There are 15 residues in the CDR3. The junction had 10 bases not matched to a gene; V was cut back by 5 bases and J by 3 bases. This clone was picked up one time. What it recognizes is unknown. PCR used 60 Vbeta primers and 13 Jbeta primers. The repertoire was sequenced with immunoSEQ multiplex PCR; TCRdb's copy has only in-frame clones and lacks some. In the table there are roughly 120,000 clones, around 81% of which are singletons. This chain links TRBV27 with TRBJ2-7, with 7 nucleotides matching TRBD2. The sequencing sample was made of PBMCs. This clonotype originated in a woman in her twenties or thirties in good health and CMV-seronegative. In nucleotides, the CDR3 is TGTGCCAGCAGTCCTTTATTAGCGGGCGACTACGAGCAGTACTTC. Encoded protein: CASSPLLAGDYEQYF.